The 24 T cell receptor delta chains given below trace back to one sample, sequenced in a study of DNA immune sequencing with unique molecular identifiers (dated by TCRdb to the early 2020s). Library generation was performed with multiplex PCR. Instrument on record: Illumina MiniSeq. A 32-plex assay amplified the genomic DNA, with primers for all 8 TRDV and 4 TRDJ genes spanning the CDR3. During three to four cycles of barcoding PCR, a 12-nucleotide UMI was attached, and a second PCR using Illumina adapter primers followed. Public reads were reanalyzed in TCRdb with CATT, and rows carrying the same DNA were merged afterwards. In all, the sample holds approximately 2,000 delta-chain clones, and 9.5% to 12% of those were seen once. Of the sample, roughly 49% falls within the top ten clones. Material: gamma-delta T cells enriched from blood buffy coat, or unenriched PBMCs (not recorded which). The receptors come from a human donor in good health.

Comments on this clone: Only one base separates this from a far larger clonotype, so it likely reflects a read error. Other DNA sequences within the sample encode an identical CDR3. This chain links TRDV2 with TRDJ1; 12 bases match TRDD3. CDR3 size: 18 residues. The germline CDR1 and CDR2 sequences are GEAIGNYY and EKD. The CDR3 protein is CACDTVLGDTRYTDKLIF. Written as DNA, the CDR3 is TGTGCCTGTGACACGGTGCTGGGGGATACGCGGTACACAGATAAACTCATCTTT.

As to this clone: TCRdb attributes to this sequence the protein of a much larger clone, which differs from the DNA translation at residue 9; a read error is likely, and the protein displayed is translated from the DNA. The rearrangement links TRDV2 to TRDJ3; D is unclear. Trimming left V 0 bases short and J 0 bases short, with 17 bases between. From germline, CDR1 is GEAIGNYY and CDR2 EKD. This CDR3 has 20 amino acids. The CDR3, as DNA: TGTGCCTGTGACACCGTACTGACCATAGGGAGCTCCTGGGACACCCGACAGATGTTTTTC. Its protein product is CACDTVLTIGSSWDTRQMFF.

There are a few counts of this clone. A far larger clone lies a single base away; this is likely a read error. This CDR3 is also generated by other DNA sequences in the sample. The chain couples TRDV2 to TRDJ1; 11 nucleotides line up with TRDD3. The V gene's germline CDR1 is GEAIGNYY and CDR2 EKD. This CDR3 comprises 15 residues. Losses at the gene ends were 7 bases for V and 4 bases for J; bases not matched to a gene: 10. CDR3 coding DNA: TGTGCCTGCGCCCAACTGGGGGATAGGGACGATAAACTCATCTTT. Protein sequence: CACAQLGDRDDKLIF.

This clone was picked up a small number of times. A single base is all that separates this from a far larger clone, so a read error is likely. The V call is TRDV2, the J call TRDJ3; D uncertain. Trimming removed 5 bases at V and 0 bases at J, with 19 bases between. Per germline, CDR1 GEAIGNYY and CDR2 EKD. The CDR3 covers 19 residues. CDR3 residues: CACVQIKEEPSWDTRQMFF. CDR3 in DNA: TGTGCCTGTGTCCAAATCAAGGAGGAGCCCTCCTGGGACACCCGACAGATGTTTTTC.

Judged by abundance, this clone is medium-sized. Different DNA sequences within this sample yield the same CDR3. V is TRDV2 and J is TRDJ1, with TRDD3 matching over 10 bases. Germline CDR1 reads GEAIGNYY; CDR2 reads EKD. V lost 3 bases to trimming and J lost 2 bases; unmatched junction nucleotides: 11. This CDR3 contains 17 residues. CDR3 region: CACDLLGDRASTDKLIF. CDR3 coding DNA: TGTGCCTGTGACCTACTGGGGGATCGGGCTTCGACCGATAAACTCATCTTT.

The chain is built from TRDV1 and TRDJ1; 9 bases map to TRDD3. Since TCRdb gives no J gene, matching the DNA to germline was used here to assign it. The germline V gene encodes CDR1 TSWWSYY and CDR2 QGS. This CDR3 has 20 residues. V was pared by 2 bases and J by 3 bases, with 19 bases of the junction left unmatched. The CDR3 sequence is CALGEKAGYWGKRLPDKLIF. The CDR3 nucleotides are TGTGCTCTTGGGGAAAAAGCGGGGTACTGGGGGAAAAGGCTCCCCGATAAACTCATCTTT.

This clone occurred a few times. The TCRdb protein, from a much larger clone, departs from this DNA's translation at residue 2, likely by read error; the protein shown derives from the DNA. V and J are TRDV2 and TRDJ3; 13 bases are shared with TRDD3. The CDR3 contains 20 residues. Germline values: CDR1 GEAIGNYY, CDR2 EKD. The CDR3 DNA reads TGTTCCTGTGACAAAGTACTGGGGGATACGCGCTCCTGGGACACCCGACAGATGTTTTTC. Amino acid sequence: CSCDKVLGDTRSWDTRQMFF.

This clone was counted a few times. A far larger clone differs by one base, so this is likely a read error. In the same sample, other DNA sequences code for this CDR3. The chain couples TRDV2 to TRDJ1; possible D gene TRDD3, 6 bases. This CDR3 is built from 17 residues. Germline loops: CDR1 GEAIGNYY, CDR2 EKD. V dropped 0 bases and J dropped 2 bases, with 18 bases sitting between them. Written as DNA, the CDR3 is TGTGCCTGTGACACCGTTGGGGGTTACGCTGGGACCGATAAACTCATCTTT. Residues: CACDTVGGYAGTDKLIF.

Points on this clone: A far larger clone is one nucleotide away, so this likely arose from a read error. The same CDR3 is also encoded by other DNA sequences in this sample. This chain's CDR3 is CACDTLGDGKYTDKLIF. The CDR3 DNA is TGTGCCTGTGACACTCTGGGGGATGGAAAGTATACCGATAAACTCATCTTT. The chain employs TRDV2 and TRDJ1; 9 bases line up with TRDD3. The CDR3 is made up of 17 amino acids. Trimming cost V 1 base and J 2 bases; bases outside gene matches: 10. CDR1 and CDR2 from the germline V gene are GEAIGNYY and EKD.

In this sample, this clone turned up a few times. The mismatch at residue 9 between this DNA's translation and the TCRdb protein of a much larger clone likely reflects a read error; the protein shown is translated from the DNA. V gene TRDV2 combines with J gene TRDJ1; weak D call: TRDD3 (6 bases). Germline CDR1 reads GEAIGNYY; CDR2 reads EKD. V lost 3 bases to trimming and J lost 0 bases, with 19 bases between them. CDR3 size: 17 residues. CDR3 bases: TGTGCCTGTGACTCCCTTGGGGATTCTGTAGACACCGATAAACTCATCTTT. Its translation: CACDSLGDSVDTDKLIF.

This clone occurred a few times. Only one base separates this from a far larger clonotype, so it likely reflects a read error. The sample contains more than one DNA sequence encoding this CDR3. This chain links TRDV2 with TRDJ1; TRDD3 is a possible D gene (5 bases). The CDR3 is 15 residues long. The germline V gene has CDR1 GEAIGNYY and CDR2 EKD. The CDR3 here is CACDTVGGRTDKLIF. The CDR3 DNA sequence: TGTGCCTGTGACACCGTCGGGGGTCGCACCGATAAACTGATCTTT.

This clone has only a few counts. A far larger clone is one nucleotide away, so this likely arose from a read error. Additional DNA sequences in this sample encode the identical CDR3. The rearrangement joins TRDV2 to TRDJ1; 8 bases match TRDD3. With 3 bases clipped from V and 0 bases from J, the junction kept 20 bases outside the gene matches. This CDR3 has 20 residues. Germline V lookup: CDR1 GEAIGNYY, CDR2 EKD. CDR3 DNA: TGTGCCTGTGACCCAATTCGTACTGGGGGTTACCAGACGAACACCGATAAACTCATCTTT. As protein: CACDPIRTGGYQTNTDKLIF.

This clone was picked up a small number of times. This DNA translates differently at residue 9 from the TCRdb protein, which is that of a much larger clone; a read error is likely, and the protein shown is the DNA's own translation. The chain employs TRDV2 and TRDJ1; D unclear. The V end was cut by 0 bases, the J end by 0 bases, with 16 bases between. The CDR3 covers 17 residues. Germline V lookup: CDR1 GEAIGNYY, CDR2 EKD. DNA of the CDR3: TGTGCCTGTGACACCCTCGTGTTGAGGGAGAACACCGATAAACTCATCTTT. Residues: CACDTLVLRENTDKLIF.

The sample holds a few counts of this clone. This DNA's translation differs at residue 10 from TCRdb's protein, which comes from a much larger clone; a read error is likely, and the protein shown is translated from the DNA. This CDR3 reads CACDPVASGSYTDKLIF. The CDR3 DNA follows: TGTGCCTGTGACCCTGTGGCATCAGGCTCGTACACCGATAAACTCATCTTT. This chain links TRDV2 with TRDJ1; the D is unclear. V was shortened by 3 bases and J by 0 bases, with 19 bases between the two germline ends. This CDR3 region has 17 residues. Germline V gene sequence: CDR1 GEAIGNYY, CDR2 EKD.

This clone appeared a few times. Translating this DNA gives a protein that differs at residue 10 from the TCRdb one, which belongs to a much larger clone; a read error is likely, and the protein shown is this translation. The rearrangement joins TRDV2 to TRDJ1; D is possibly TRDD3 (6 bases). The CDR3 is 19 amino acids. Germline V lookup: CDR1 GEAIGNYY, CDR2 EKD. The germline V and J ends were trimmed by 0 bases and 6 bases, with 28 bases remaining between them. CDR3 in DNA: TGTGCCTGTGACACCCTTGTAGTGGGGGGTACTGACCCCGGGAATAAACTCATCTTT. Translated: CACDTLVVGGTDPGNKLIF.

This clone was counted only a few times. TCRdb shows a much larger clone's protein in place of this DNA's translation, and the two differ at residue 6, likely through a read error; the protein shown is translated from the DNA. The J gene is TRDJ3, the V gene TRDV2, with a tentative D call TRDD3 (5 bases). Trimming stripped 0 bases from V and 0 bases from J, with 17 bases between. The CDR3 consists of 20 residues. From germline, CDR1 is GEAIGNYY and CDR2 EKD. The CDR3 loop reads CACDTMGTTNGSWDTRQMFF. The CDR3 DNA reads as TGTGCCTGTGACACCATGGGGACCACGAACGGCTCCTGGGACACCCGACAGATGTTTTTC.

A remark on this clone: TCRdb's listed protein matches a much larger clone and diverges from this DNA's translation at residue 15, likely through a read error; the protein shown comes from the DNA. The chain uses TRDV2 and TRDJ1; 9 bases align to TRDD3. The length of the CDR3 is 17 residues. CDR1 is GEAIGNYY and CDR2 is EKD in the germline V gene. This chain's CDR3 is CACDTVRGYGNTDKRIF. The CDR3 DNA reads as TGTGCCTGTGACACCGTGCGGGGATACGGTAACACCGATAAACGCATCTTT.

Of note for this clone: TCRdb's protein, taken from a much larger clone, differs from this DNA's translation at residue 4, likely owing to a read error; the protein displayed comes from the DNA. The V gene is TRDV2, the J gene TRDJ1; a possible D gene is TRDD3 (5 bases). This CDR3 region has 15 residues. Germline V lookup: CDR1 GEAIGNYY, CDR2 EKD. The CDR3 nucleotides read TGTGCCTGTGGCACCGTCGGGGGTCGCACCGATAAACTCATCTTT. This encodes CACGTVGGRTDKLIF.

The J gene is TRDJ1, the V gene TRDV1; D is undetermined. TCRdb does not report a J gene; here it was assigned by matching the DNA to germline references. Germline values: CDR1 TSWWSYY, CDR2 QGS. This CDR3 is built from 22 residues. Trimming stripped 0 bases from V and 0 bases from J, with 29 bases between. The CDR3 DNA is TGTGCTCTTGGGGAACTTTCTACCCATATTCGACCGCGTGGATGGGACACCGATAAACTCATCTTT. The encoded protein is CALGELSTHIRPRGWDTDKLIF.

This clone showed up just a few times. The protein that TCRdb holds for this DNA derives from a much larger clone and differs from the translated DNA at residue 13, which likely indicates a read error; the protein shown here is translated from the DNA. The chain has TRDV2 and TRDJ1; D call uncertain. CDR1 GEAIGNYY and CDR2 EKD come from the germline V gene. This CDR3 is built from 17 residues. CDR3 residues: CACDPVASGPYTGKLIF. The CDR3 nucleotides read TGTGCCTGTGACCCTGTGGCATCAGGCCCGTACACCGGTAAACTCATCTTT.

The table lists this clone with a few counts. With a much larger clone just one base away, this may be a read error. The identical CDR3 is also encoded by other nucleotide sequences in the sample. Written as DNA, the CDR3 is TGTGCCTTTACCCCTCTCTACGTAGTGGGACCCGCGGGCACCGATAAACTAATCTTT. Amino acids: CAFTPLYVVGPAGTDKLIF. The V and J genes are TRDV3 and TRDJ1; D remains ambiguous. Germline loops: CDR1 TVYSNPD, CDR2 GDNSRS (reference sequence). The CDR3 extends over 19 amino acids.

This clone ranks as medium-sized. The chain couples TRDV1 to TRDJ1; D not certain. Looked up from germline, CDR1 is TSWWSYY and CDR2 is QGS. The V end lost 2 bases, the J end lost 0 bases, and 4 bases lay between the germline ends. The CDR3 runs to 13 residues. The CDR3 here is CALGELYTDKLIF. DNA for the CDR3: TGTGCTCTTGGGGAATTGTACACCGATAAACTCATCTTT.

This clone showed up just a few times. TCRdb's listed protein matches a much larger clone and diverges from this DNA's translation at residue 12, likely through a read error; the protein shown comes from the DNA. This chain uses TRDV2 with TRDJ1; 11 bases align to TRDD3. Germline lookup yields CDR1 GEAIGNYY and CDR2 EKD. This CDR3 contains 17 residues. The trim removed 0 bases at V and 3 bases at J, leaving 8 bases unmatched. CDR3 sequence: CACDTVGGYASSDKLIF. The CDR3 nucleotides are TGTGCCTGTGACACCGTTGGGGGATACGCCTCCTCCGATAAACTCATCTTT.

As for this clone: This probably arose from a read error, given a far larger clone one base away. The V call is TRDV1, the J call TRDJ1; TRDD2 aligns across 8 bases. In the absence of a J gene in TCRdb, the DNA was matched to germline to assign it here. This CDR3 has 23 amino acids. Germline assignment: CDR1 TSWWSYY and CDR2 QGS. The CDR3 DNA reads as TGTGCTCTTGGGGACCTACCAAGGACTTCCTACGTCCGGGGGGGGACGTACACCGGTAAACTCATCTTT. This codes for CALGDLPRTSYVRGGTYTGKLIF.